This TCR beta chain was documented in a study of blood T cell repertoires in COVID-19. Per the germline V gene, CDR1 is SNHLY and CDR2 is FYNNEI. V lost 1 base to trimming and J lost 4 bases, with 13 bases between them. This CDR3 is 15 amino acids long. The repertoire was sequenced with immunoSEQ multiplex PCR; TCRdb's copy has only in-frame clones and lacks some. The table includes 250,000 to 300,000 clones, roughly 90% detected once. The sequence was collected from a middle-aged woman with acute COVID-19. This chain connects TRBV2 to TRBJ2-5; D might be TRBD2 (5 bases). The sequencing sample was made of PBMCs or T cells enriched from blood (not recorded which). For the CDR3, the DNA is TGTGCCAGCAGTGAAGGAGCGGCCGGCGGAGAGACCCAGTACTTC. Protein product: CASSEGAAGGETQYF.